The rows below give T cell receptor beta chains drawn from one sample of a study of T cell repertoires in cytomegalovirus infection. No antigen has been identified for these receptors. TCRdb reprocessed the reads via MiXCR and lists one record per CDR3 protein. The sample yields about 770,000 distinct CDR3 sequences, about 27% seen once. Sequences were derived from cultured CD8+ T cells from PBMCs, sampled from culture after CMV antigen stimulation. Receptors were obtained from a human donor in good health (CMV status not recorded). Some clones in this sample may be carry-over from other donors' samples. Each CDR3 is given without its conserved first and last residue. Fields, in order: V gene, CDR3 protein.

TRBV6-6	ASSYPQARNEKLF
TRBV7-9	ASSPAVYEQY
TRBV10-3	AISELAGGPSGNEQF
TRBV20-1	SAREQPNEKLF
TRBV20-1	SARASGTTRNEQF
TRBV6-5	ASSYGSSGGTDTQY
TRBV11-2	ASRLEGAGNTIY
TRBV11-2	ASSLVGGGALFGQF
TRBV6-5	ASRRTEFGNQPQH
TRBV7-2	ASSPFDSYNEQF
TRBV7-9	ASLDWGSNRDSSYNEQF
TRBV5-6	ASSLEYPSGGLYNEQF
TRBV15	ATSAGVSAYNEQF
TRBV20-1	SARGAERNTGELF
TRBV27	ASSPGTDPTTEQY
TRBV7-2	ASSQGLGTEAF
TRBV19	ASTMGADYGYT
TRBV5-5	ASRFDDGTYEQY
TRBV6-1	ASSDGPGDEQY
TRBV6-6	ASSYSDTYNEQF
TRBV27	ASSNWDRSEY
TRBV4-2	ASSQAGGFDEQF
TRBV6-2/TRBV6-3	ASSYTYPGLADTQY
TRBV2	ASWPSSYNEQF
TRBV11-2	ASSPDGGPGNTIY
TRBV24-1	ATSDLAGEETQY
TRBV15	ATSRDIGRSNQPQH
TRBV6-2/TRBV6-3	ASSLHLDEGVVNSPLH
TRBV10-3	AISDERGAEETQY
TRBV7-8	ASSLWATGNEKLF
TRBV27	ASSFVSTYEQY
TRBV6-1	ASSEQGVPSSYNSPLH
TRBV15	ATRSWDTEAF
TRBV7-9	ASSSTSLPRESGSYNEQF
TRBV2	ASSEALYGTSGGLIGTQY
TRBV6-6	ASTIDRGGQPQH
TRBV6-5	ASSYSGGGRTGELF
TRBV5-6	ASSQGDTGELF
TRBV7-9	ASSATNEQF
TRBV7-9	ASSLVGSTNTGELF
TRBV7-3	ASSPKPGAGELF
TRBV7-2	ASSFGGWNEQF
TRBV7-6	ASSASGGVTEAF
TRBV18	ASSLTRIGYNEQF
TRBV12-3/TRBV12-4	ASSSGSGDGYT
TRBV6-5	ASSYSNVPGVWETQY
TRBV20-1	SARDWEGTDSPYEQY
TRBV6-5	ASSLSSGFSSYNEQF